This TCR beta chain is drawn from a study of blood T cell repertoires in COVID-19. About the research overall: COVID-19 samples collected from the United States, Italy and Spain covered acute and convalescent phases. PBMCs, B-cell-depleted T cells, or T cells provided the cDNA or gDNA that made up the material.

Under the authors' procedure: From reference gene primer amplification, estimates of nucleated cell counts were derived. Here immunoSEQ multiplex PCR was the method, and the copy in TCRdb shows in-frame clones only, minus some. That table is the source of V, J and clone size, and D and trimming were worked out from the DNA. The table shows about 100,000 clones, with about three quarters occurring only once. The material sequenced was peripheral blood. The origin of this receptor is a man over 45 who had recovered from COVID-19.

This CDR3 reads CAISDQQGLGYGYTF. CDR3 bases: TGTGCCATCAGTGATCAGCAGGGGCTCGGCTATGGCTACACCTTC. The gene calls are TRBV10-3 and TRBJ1-2; D perhaps matches TRBD1 (6 bases). V gave up 3 bases and J gave up 4 bases, with 15 bases separating them. This CDR3 is 15 amino acids long. The germline CDR1 and CDR2 sequences are ENHRY and SYGVKD.